The 14 T cell receptor beta chains in this list originate from one sample, sequenced in a study of T cells in Graves' hyperthyroidism and ophthalmopathy. Using RNA transcripts as the source, TCR beta CDR3 regions were amplified. The HTBI primer set was used in a first-round RT-PCR of the TCR CDR3. From the multiplex PCR reads, TCRdb called clonotypes with MiXCR, one entry per CDR3 protein. The table includes hundreds of thousands of distinct CDR3 sequences, 14% to 15% detected once. The material sequenced was blood. The receptors derive from a middle-aged woman with Graves' ophthalmopathy.

The table lists this clonotype with many counts. This chain uses TRBV24-1 with TRBJ1-3; no definite D call. The CDR3 spans 14 residues. The germline V and J ends were trimmed by 2 bases and 1 base, with 5 bases remaining between them. Germline V CDR1 and CDR2: KGHDR, SFDVKD. The CDR3 here is CATSDYRSGNTIYF. The CDR3 DNA is TGTGCCACCAGTGATTACAGATCTGGAAACACCATATATTTT.

This clonotype was counted at least ten times. This chain connects TRBV4-2 to TRBJ2-7; D is perhaps TRBD1 or TRBD2 (5 bases each). There are 16 residues in the CDR3. Germline assignment: CDR1 LGHNA and CDR2 YNFKEQ. V dropped 1 base and J dropped 4 bases, with 17 bases sitting between them. The CDR3 DNA follows: TGTGCCAGCAGCCAAGTGGGCGGGCAGGGATCATACGAGCAGTACTTC. Its translation: CASSQVGGQGSYEQYF.

This clonotype was counted at least ten times. The rearrangement links TRBV20-1 to TRBJ2-4; D remains ambiguous. Per germline, CDR1 DFQATT and CDR2 SNEGSKA (reference sequence). V lost 0 bases, J lost 5 bases, and 8 bases lay in between. The CDR3 totals 13 residues. CDR3 in amino acids: CSAREPGQNIQYF. In DNA, the CDR3 is TGCAGTGCTAGAGAACCAGGACAAAACATTCAGTACTTC.

This clonotype has a count of ten or more. The chain links TRBV20-1 to TRBJ1-1, with a weak D call TRBD1 (6 bases). Germline loops: CDR1 DFQATT, CDR2 SNEGSKA (reference sequence). V dropped 7 bases and J dropped 5 bases, with 17 bases sitting between them. The CDR3 runs to 13 residues. The CDR3, as DNA: TGCAGTGGGTCATTACAGGGCGTGACTGAAGCTTTCTTT. Amino acids: CSGSLQGVTEAFF.

In this sample, this clonotype turned up a few times. The rearrangement links TRBV27 to TRBJ2-7, with D possibly being TRBD2 (6 bases). V was trimmed by 5 bases and J by 2 bases, leaving 13 bases between them. This CDR3 comprises 14 residues. Per germline, CDR1 MNHEY and CDR2 SMNVEV (reference sequence). In DNA, the CDR3 is TGTGCCAGCAGTCCCGTGATAGCGGCCTACGAGCAGTACTTC. As protein: CASSPVIAAYEQYF.

V usage is TRBV3-1 and J usage is TRBJ1-1; D perhaps matches TRBD1 (5 bases). This CDR3 has 14 amino acids. Germline V gene data show CDR1 as LGHDT and CDR2 as YNNKEL (reference sequence). The germline V and J ends were trimmed by 5 bases and 1 base, with 11 bases remaining between them. CDR3 nucleotide sequence: TGTGCCAGCAGCGAAGGGGTGGGGAACACTGAAGCTTTCTTT. This encodes CASSEGVGNTEAFF.

At least ten counts were recorded for this clonotype. This chain links TRBV9 with TRBJ1-1; 7 positions match TRBD1. V shed 3 bases, J shed 4 bases, and the junction held 9 bases outside the gene matches. Looked up from germline, CDR1 is SGDLS and CDR2 is YYNGEE. The CDR3 spans 15 residues. The CDR3 sequence: CASSASGGGRTEAFF. The CDR3 DNA reads as TGTGCCAGCAGCGCCTCCGGAGGGGGCCGCACTGAAGCTTTCTTT.

This clonotype has just a few counts. Just one base apart from a much larger clone, this may be a read error. The chain combines TRBV2 with TRBJ1-3, with D uncertain. Germline V CDR1 and CDR2: SNHLY, FYNNEI. V gave up 1 base and J gave up 0 bases, with 10 bases separating them. This CDR3 comprises 16 residues. CDR3 sequence reads: CASSEDQAISGNTIYF. DNA for the CDR3: TGTGCCAGCAGTGAAGACCAGGCCATCTCTGGAAACACCATATATTTT.

This clonotype has at least ten counts. The chain is built from TRBV7-8 and TRBJ2-7; unclear D gene. Germline V gene data show CDR1 as SGHVS and CDR2 as FQNEAQ. Trimming took 1 base from V and 4 from J, leaving 8 bases between them. The CDR3 extends over 13 amino acids. The CDR3 here is CASSLGWGYEQYF. In DNA, the CDR3 is TGTGCCAGCAGCTTAGGATGGGGATACGAGCAGTACTTC.

Only a few counts were recorded for this clonotype. The V gene is TRBV7-8, the J gene TRBJ1-5, with no clear D. This CDR3 contains 13 residues. The germline CDR1 and CDR2 sequences are SGHVS and FQNEAQ. V was pared by 5 bases and J by 4 bases, with 9 bases between. The CDR3 here is CASSPSKNQPQHF. The CDR3 DNA follows: TGTGCCAGCAGCCCCAGTAAGAATCAGCCCCAGCATTTT.

The J gene is TRBJ2-7, the V gene TRBV5-1; D is perhaps TRBD2 (5 bases). The germline gives CDR1 SGHRS, CDR2 YFSETQ. V was shortened by 4 bases and J by 1 base, with 12 bases between the two germline ends. The CDR3 consists of 14 residues. CDR3 sequence: CASSVWTASYEQYF. CDR3 in DNA: TGCGCCAGCAGCGTATGGACTGCTTCCTACGAGCAGTACTTC.

The sample holds many counts of this clonotype. The rearrangement links TRBV10-3 to TRBJ2-7, with a tentative D call TRBD2 (6 bases). CDR1 is ENHRY, CDR2 SYGVKD, per germline. This CDR3 spans 15 amino acids. The V and J ends lost 2 bases and 3 bases respectively, with 14 bases between them. The CDR3, as DNA: TGTGCCATCAGTGAGGAGTGGCGGGAACTCTACGAGCAGTACTTC. This sequence encodes CAISEEWRELYEQYF.

This clonotype was observed at least ten times. V is TRBV20-1 and J is TRBJ1-1; D is unclear. The CDR3 runs to 10 residues. The germline gives CDR1 DFQATT, CDR2 SNEGSKA (reference sequence). V shed 5 bases and J shed 1 base, with 2 bases lying between them. The chain's CDR3 is CSAGNTEAFF. CDR3 DNA sequence: TGCAGTGCTGGGAACACTGAAGCTTTCTTT.

The chain uses TRBV7-2 and TRBJ1-2, with a weak D call TRBD1 (5 bases). V was shortened by 1 base and J by 9 bases, with 12 bases between the two germline ends. The CDR3 has 13 residues. Germline loops: CDR1 SGHTA, CDR2 FQGNSA. The CDR3 coding sequence is TGTGCCAGCAGCTTAGGGCAGGGTGAAAGCTACACCTTC. Its protein product is CASSLGQGESYTF.